Below are 14 T cell receptor beta chains sequenced from a single sample in a study of T cells after yellow fever vaccination. TCRdb recomputed calls from the 5' RACE reads with MiXCR, one row per CDR3 protein. The profile covers a few hundred thousand distinct CDR3 sequences, with over 8% appearing a single time and approximately 18% taken by the ten largest. The specimen comprised PBMCs, sampled on the day of the first yellow fever vaccination. These receptors were obtained from a young man who received the YFV17D yellow fever vaccine.

There are a few counts of this clonotype. The CDR3 is CASSHDPGLGGTGELFF. As DNA, the CDR3 is TGCGCCAGCAGCCACGACCCGGGACTAGGCGGCACCGGGGAGCTGTTTTTT. The chain combines TRBV4-3 with TRBJ2-2; 8 bases are a match to TRBD2. J gave up 4 bases and V 3 bases, and 10 bases lay outside the gene matches. The CDR3 extends over 17 amino acids. The V gene's germline CDR1 is LGHNA and CDR2 YSLEER.

In its sample, this clonotype was seen a few times. This chain connects TRBV6-2 or TRBV6-3 to TRBJ2-6, with D possibly matching TRBD2 (6 bases). The V gene's germline CDR1 is MNHEY and CDR2 SVGEGT. This CDR3 is 15 amino acids long. Trimming shortened V by 7 bases and J by 1 base, and 11 bases separated the two germline ends. The CDR3 DNA reads TGTGCCAGCACCCACGGGGGATCTGGGGCCAACGTCCTGACTTTC. Protein sequence: CASTHGGSGANVLTF.

The sample holds many counts of this clonotype. V usage is TRBV18 and J usage is TRBJ2-7; 8 positions agree with TRBD1. J lost 0 bases, V lost 3 bases, and 10 bases had no gene match. Germline V gives CDR1 KGHSH, CDR2 LQKENI. CDR3 length: 17 residues. CDR3 in DNA: TGTGCCAGCTCACCTCCTACCGGACAGGGCCTCTCCTACGAGCAGTACTTC. Protein sequence: CASSPPTGQGLSYEQYF.

This clonotype was seen more than once but under ten times. V usage is TRBV5-1 and J usage is TRBJ1-5; possible D gene TRBD1, 6 bases. Germline assignment: CDR1 SGHRS and CDR2 YFSETQ. The V end lost 5 bases, the J end lost 3 bases, and 12 bases lay between the germline ends. This CDR3 comprises 14 residues. The CDR3 protein is CASSPGGNNQPQHF. In DNA form, the CDR3 reads TGCGCCAGCAGTCCTGGGGGCAACAATCAGCCCCAGCATTTT. Complete variable domain (other parts from reference TRBV5-1 and TRBJ1-5): KAGVTQTPRYLIKTRGQQVTLSCSPISGHRSVSWYQQTPGQGLQFLFEYFSETQRNKGNFPGRFSGRQFSNSRSEMNVSTLELGDSALYLCASSPGGNNQPQHFGDGTRLSIL.

The rearrangement links TRBV6-5 to TRBJ1-1; 11 nucleotides line up with TRBD1. From germline, CDR1 is MNHEY and CDR2 SVGAGI. With V trimmed by 2 bases and J by 5 bases, 4 bases remained unmatched. This CDR3 spans 15 amino acids. The CDR3 loop is CASSYPGTGGTEAFF. The CDR3 bases are TGTGCCAGCAGTTACCCCGGGACAGGGGGGACTGAAGCTTTCTTT.

CDR3 in amino acids: CASSYGGTSTGELFF. For the CDR3, the DNA is TGTGCCAGCAGTTACGGCGGGACTAGCACCGGGGAGCTGTTTTTT. The chain joins TRBV6-5 to TRBJ2-2; 8 bases agree with TRBD2. The CDR3 contains 15 residues. Per germline, CDR1 MNHEY and CDR2 SVGAGI. V lost 2 bases to trimming and J lost 4 bases; unmatched junction nucleotides: 3.

The V and J genes are TRBV20-1 and TRBJ2-3; 12 positions agree with TRBD1. The CDR3 length is 14 residues. The V segment lost 7 bases and the J segment 5 bases; nucleotides outside the gene matches: 7. Germline V gene data show CDR1 as DFQATT and CDR2 as SNEGSKA (reference sequence). The CDR3 loop reads CSGGTGGAGDTQYF. In DNA, the CDR3 is TGCAGTGGTGGGACAGGGGGCGCGGGAGATACGCAGTATTTT.

This clonotype was detected a few times. The DNA for the CDR3 is TGTGCCAGCAGCGCCGGTACGGCTAGCACAGATACGCAGTATTTT. Protein sequence: CASSAGTASTDTQYF. The J gene is TRBJ2-3, the V gene TRBV12-3 or TRBV12-4, with D hard to call. The V end lost 6 bases, the J end lost 0 bases, and 13 bases lay between the germline ends. CDR3 length equals 15 residues.

The rearrangement joins TRBV5-1 to TRBJ2-1; TRBD2 matches at 15 bases. CDR3 length: 21 residues. The germline V gene has CDR1 SGHRS and CDR2 YFSETQ. Trimming took 4 bases from V and 6 from J; bases not matched to a gene: 20. CDR3 DNA sequence: TGCGCCAGCAGCGACCCGGGGGGACTAGCGGGGGGCCGAGCAACGCCCAATGAGCAGTTCTTC. Its protein is CASSDPGGLAGGRATPNEQFF.

There are a few counts of this clonotype. The chain has TRBV9 and TRBJ2-7; no definite D call. Trimming took off 0 bases at V and 3 bases at J, with 10 bases between the two ends. There are 14 residues in the CDR3. Looked up from germline, CDR1 is SGDLS and CDR2 is YYNGEE. CDR3 sequence (DNA): TGTGCCAGCAGCGTAGACACAGCTATCTACGAGCAGTACTTC. Protein product: CASSVDTAIYEQYF.

In its sample, this clonotype was seen a few times. The chain is built from TRBV7-8 and TRBJ2-7; D is perhaps TRBD2 (5 bases). In germline, CDR1 is SGHVS, CDR2 FQNEAQ. The CDR3 consists of 17 residues. The V and J ends lost 3 bases and 1 base respectively, with 19 bases between them. The DNA of the CDR3 is TGTGCCAGCAGCTTGGTCCCCTCGGGGTCGGGGTCCTACGAGCAGTACTTC. Protein product: CASSLVPSGSGSYEQYF.

The CDR3: CASSLLGSIDQPQHF. The DNA for the CDR3 is TGCGCCAGCAGCTTGCTGGGCTCTATTGATCAGCCCCAGCATTTT. This chain uses TRBV5-1 with TRBJ1-5; D unclear. CDR3 length: 15 amino acids. V lost 1 base and J lost 5, with 13 bases in between. The V gene's germline CDR1 is SGHRS and CDR2 YFSETQ.

This clonotype has a handful of counts. The rearrangement uses TRBV3-1 and TRBJ2-2, with 8 bases that match TRBD1. The CDR3 sequence is 16 residues long. The trim removed 7 bases at V and 5 bases at J, leaving 12 bases unmatched. Per germline, CDR1 LGHDT and CDR2 YNNKEL (reference sequence). CDR3 loop: CASTLRGTGKTGELFF. CDR3 in DNA: TGTGCCAGCACCCTACGCGGGACAGGAAAAACCGGGGAGCTGTTTTTT.

The chain recombines TRBV6-2 or TRBV6-3 with TRBJ2-1; 7 bases align to TRBD1. J gave up 2 bases and V 4 bases, and 5 bases lay outside the gene matches. Per germline, CDR1 MNHEY and CDR2 SVGEGT. This CDR3 contains 15 residues. The CDR3 DNA is TGTGCCAGCAGTTTTAGGGGGCCGGCCTACAATGAGCAGTTCTTC. The encoded protein is CASSFRGPAYNEQFF.